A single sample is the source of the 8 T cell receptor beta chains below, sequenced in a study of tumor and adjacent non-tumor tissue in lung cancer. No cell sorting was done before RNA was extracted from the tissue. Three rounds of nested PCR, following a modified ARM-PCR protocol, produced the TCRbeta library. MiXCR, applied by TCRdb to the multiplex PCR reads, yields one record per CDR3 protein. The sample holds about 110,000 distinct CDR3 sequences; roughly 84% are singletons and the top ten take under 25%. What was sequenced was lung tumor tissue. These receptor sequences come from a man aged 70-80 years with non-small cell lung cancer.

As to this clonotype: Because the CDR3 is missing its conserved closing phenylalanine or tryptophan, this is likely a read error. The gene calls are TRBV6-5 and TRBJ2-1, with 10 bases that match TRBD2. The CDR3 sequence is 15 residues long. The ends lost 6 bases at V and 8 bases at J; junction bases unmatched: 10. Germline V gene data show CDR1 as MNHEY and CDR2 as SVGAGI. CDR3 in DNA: TGTGCCAGCAGATCCCTAGCGGGAGTGGGGGATGAGCAGTTCTCC. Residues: CASRSLAGVGDEQFS.

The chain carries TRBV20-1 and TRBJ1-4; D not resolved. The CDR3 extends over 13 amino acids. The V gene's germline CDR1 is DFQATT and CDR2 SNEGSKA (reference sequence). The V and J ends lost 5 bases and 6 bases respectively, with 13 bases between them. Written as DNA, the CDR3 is TGCAGTGCTCTTAAGTGGGAGTATGAAAAACTGTTTTTT. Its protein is CSALKWEYEKLFF.

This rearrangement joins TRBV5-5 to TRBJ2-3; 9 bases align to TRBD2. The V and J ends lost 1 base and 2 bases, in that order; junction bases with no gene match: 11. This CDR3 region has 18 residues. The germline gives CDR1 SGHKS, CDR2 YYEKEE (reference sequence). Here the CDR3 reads CASSLRSHAGGLTDTQYF. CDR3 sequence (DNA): TGTGCCAGCAGCTTGCGATCTCACGCGGGGGGGCTCACAGATACGCAGTATTTT. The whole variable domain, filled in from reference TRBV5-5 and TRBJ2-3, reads DAGVTQSPTHLIKTRGQQVTLRCSPISGHKSVSWYQQVLGQGPQFIFQYYEKEERGRGNFPDRFSARQFPNYSSELNVNALLLGDSALYLCASSLRSHAGGLTDTQYFGPGTRLTVL.

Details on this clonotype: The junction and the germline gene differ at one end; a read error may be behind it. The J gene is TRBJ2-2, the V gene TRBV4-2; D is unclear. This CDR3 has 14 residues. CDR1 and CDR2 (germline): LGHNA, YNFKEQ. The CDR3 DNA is TGCGCCATCAGCCAAGCCAGGTTTGGCGGGGAGCTGTTTTTT. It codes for CAISQARFGGELFF.

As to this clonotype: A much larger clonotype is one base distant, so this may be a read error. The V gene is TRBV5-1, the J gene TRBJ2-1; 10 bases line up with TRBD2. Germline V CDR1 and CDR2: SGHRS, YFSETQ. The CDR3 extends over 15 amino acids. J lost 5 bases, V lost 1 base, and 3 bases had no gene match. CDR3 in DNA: TGCGCCAGCAGCTTGTCTAGCGGGAGCGACAATGAGCAGTTCTTC. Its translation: CASSLSSGSDNEQFF.

The CDR3 DNA sequence: TGTGCCAGAAGCGTTAGAACGGGGACAGGGGGCAGTGGCTACACCTTC. Protein: CARSVRTGTGGSGYTF. The rearrangement joins TRBV7-8 to TRBJ1-2; 12 bases fit TRBD1. The CDR3 is 16 residues long. The V segment lost 9 bases and the J segment 7 bases; nucleotides outside the gene matches: 15. Germline CDR1 reads SGHVS; CDR2 reads FQNEAQ. Based on the CDR3 plus reference TRBV7-8 and TRBJ1-2, the full variable domain is GAGVSQSPRYKVAKRGQDVALRCDPISGHVSLFWYQQALGQGPEFLTYFQNEAQLDKSGLPSDRFFAERPEGSVSTLKIQRTQQEDSAVYLCARSVRTGTGGSGYTFGSGTRLTVV.

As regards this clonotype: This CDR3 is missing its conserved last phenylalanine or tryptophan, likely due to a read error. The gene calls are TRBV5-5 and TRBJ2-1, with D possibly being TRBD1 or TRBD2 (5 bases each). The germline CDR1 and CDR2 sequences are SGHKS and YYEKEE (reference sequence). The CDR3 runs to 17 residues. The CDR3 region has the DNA TGTGCCGGCAGCTTAGCCTTCGGGGCTAGCTCCTACAATGAGCAGTTCTAC. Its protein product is CAGSLAFGASSYNEQFY.

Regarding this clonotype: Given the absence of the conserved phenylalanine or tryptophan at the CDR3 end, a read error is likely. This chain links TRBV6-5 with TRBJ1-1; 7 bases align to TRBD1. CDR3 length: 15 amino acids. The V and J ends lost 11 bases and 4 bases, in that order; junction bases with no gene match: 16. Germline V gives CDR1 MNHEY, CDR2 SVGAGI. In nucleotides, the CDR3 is TGTGCCTTCAGGACCGAGACAGGGTTGGTCACTGAAGCTTTCTTA. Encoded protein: CAFRTETGLVTEAFL.